Listed below are T cell receptor beta chains from one sample, sequenced in a study of T-cell memory formation after mild COVID-19. TCRdb used MiXCR to reprocess the 5' RACE reads, holding one entry per CDR3 protein. The sample lists about 340,000 distinct CDR3 sequences; 20% to 25% were seen once. The sequencing input was PBMCs or a T cell subset sorted from them (not recorded which). The receptors were gathered from a man younger than 30 who had mild COVID-19 (a few samples of this study predate the infection). Cell type and time point are not known. Each CDR3 is given with its conserved first and last residue. A D gene is named only where the DNA matches it firmly. Expanded clones are given a class, and other clones once, few, many or no size at all.

D	V	size	J	length	DNA	CDR3
TRBD1	TRBV28	few	TRBJ1-3	15	TGTGCCAGCAGGACCCGGACAGGGGCTGGAAACACCATATATTTT	CASRTRTGAGNTIYF
TRBD1	TRBV2	few	TRBJ2-3	15	TGTGCCAGCGATCGACAGGGGGATAGCGCAGATACGCAGTATTTT	CASDRQGDSADTQYF
.	TRBV12-3/TRBV12-4	.	TRBJ1-5	14	TGTGCCAGCAGTGGGACGGCGCGCAATCAGCCCCAGCATTTT	CASSGTARNQPQHF
.	TRBV6-2/TRBV6-3	.	TRBJ2-1	18	TGTGCCAGCAGTTACTTCAGGGGGGCCGACCATCCCTGGAATGAGCAGTTCTTC	CASSYFRGADHPWNEQFF
TRBD1	TRBV7-9	many	TRBJ2-3	14	TGTGCCAGCATCCCGACAGGGGAAGAAGATACGCAGTATTTT	CASIPTGEEDTQYF
TRBD1	TRBV3-1	.	TRBJ2-3	13	TGTGCCAGCCGAAGGGGGCGTACAGATACGCAGTATTTT	CASRRGRTDTQYF
TRBD1	TRBV5-1	few	TRBJ2-7	16	TGCGCCAGCAGCCCCCGCCCAGGGACAGGGGGCTACGAGCAGTACTTC	CASSPRPGTGGYEQYF
.	TRBV20-1	.	TRBJ2-1	13	TGCAGTGCCCACGTGAGCTCCTACAATGAGCAGTTCTTC	CSAHVSSYNEQFF
.	TRBV20-1	.	TRBJ2-7	13	TGCAGTGCTAGAGCCCGGACAGCCTACGAGCAGTACTTC	CSARARTAYEQYF
.	TRBV5-1	.	TRBJ1-6	15	TGCGCCAGCAGCTTGGATGGATTCGGCAATTCACCCCTCCACTTT	CASSLDGFGNSPLHF
.	TRBV28	few	TRBJ1-5	15	TGTGCCAGCAGTTTGGGCAGGGTAGGCAATCAGCCCCAGCATTTT	CASSLGRVGNQPQHF
TRBD1	TRBV20-1	.	TRBJ1-5	15	TGCAGTGCTAGGGTCGACAGGGGGCTCGGTCAGCCCCAGCATTTT	CSARVDRGLGQPQHF
TRBD2	TRBV6-5	.	TRBJ2-5	17	TGTGCCAGCAGTCCGCTAAAGACTAGCGGGGGCTTAAAGACCCAGTACTTC	CASSPLKTSGGLKTQYF
.	TRBV11-2	few	TRBJ2-1	13	TGTGCCAGCAGGAGAGGACTTCTTAATGAGCAGTTCTTC	CASRRGLLNEQFF
TRBD2	TRBV7-3	few	TRBJ2-1	15	TGTGCCAGCAGCCGCGGACTAGCGGTAAACAATGAGCAGTTCTTC	CASSRGLAVNNEQFF
.	TRBV6-5	few	TRBJ1-2	13	TGTGCCAGCGGCCTCCCAGTTAACTATGGCTACACCTTC	CASGLPVNYGYTF
TRBD1	TRBV20-1	few	TRBJ2-3	16	TGCAGTGCTGATTTAGGGCGACAGGGGGCTGTAGATACGCAGTATTTT	CSADLGRQGAVDTQYF
.	TRBV25-1	few	TRBJ1-3	15	TGTGCCAGCAGTGTCGGGGACCTCTCTGGAAACACCATATATTTT	CASSVGDLSGNTIYF
TRBD2	TRBV12-3/TRBV12-4	few	TRBJ2-3	14	TGTGCCAGCAAAGGACTAGCGACGACAGATACGCAGTATTTT	CASKGLATTDTQYF
.	TRBV7-9	few	TRBJ1-2	13	TGTGCCAGCAGCTTCAGGGAGGGGTATGGCTACACCTTC	CASSFREGYGYTF
.	TRBV5-4	few	TRBJ1-2	14	TGTGCCTCCAGGCCCCCGGGACAAATCTATGGCTACACCTTC	CASRPPGQIYGYTF
.	TRBV7-2	few	TRBJ2-1	13	TGTGCCAGCAGCTTGACTGGATACATGGAGCAGTTCTTC	CASSLTGYMEQFF
TRBD2	TRBV5-1	.	TRBJ2-3	16	TGCGCCAGCAGCTTCACTAGCGGGGGACGCACAGATACGCAGTATTTT	CASSFTSGGRTDTQYF
.	TRBV4-3	few	TRBJ1-6	13	TGCGCCAGCGCTTTACAGGGTAATTCACCCCTCCACTTT	CASALQGNSPLHF
.	TRBV4-2	many	TRBJ2-4	14	TGTGCCAGCAGCCCTAGGGAAAGGGGGGTCATTCAGTACTTC	CASSPRERGVIQYF
.	TRBV5-1	few	TRBJ2-5	15	TGCGCCAGCAGCGCCCCCTTCCGGGGCCAAGAGACCCAGTACTTC	CASSAPFRGQETQYF
.	TRBV6-5	few	TRBJ1-4	14	TGTGCCAGCAGTTACGGTTCGCCCCCAGGGGAACTGTTTTTT	CASSYGSPPGELFF
TRBD1	TRBV6-8	.	TRBJ2-5	11	TGTGCCAGCGACAGGGGAAAGACCCAGTACTTC	CASDRGKTQYF
TRBD2	TRBV6-1	.	TRBJ2-1	17	TGTGCCAGCAGCCGGTCATCCACTAGCGGGGGTTACAATGAGCAGTTCTTC	CASSRSSTSGGYNEQFF
.	TRBV4-1	few	TRBJ2-7	17	TGCGCCAGCAGCCAAGAGCCCCCCCCAAGGGCTGCCTACGAGCAGTACTTC	CASSQEPPPRAAYEQYF
TRBD1	TRBV19	.	TRBJ2-6	16	TGTGCCACCATGGGGACAGGGGTGTCTTGGGCCAACGTCCTGACTTTC	CATMGTGVSWANVLTF
TRBD1	TRBV7-6	.	TRBJ2-1	16	TGTGCCAGCAGCCCCCGGACAGGGTTTAGCCTCAATGAGCAGTTCTTC	CASSPRTGFSLNEQFF
TRBD1	TRBV6-6	.	TRBJ1-2	14	TGTGCCAGCAGGCCCGGAGGGACAGACTATGGCTACACCTTC	CASRPGGTDYGYTF